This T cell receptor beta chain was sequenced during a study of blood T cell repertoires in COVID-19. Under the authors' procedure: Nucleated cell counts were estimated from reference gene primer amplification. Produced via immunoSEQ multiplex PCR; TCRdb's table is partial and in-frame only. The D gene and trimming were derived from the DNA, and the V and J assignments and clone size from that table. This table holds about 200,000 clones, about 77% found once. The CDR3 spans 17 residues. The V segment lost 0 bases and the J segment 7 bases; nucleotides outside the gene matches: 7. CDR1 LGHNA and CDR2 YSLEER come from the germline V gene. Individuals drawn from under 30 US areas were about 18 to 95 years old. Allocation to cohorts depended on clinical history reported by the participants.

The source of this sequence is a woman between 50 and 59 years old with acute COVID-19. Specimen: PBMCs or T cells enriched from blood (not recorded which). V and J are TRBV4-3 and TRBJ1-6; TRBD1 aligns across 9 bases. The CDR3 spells CASSQDPLTGGNSPLHF. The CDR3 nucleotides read TGCGCCAGCAGCCAAGATCCCCTGACAGGGGGAAATTCACCCCTCCACTTT.